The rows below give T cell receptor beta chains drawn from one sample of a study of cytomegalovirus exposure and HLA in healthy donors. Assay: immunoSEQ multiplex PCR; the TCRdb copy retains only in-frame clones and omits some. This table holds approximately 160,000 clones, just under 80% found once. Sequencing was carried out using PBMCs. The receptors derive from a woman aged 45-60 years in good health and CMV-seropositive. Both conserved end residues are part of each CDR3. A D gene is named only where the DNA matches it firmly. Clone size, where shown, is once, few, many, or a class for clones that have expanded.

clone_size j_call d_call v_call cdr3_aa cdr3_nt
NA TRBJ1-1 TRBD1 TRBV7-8 CASSLRTGGSEAFF TGTGCCAGCAGCTTGAGGACAGGGGGCTCTGAAGCTTTCTTT
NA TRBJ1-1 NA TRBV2 CASRLGGNTEAFF TGTGCCAGCAGACTAGGAGGGAACACTGAAGCTTTCTTT
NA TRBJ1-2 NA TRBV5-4 CASSLPNRAPSNYGYTF TGTGCCAGCAGCTTGCCTAACAGGGCGCCATCTAACTATGGCTACACCTTC
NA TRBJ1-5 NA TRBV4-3 CASSRTKNREPQHF TGCGCCAGCAGCCGAACCAAGAATCGCGAGCCCCAGCATTTT
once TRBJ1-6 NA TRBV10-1 CASRLTVGSANSPLHF TGCGCCAGCAGGTTAACAGTAGGCTCGGCTAATTCACCCCTCCACTTT
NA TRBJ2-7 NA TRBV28 CASKNQRASYEQYF TGTGCCAGCAAAAATCAGCGGGCCTCCTACGAGCAGTACTTC
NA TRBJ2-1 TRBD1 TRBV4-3 CASSRDRHNEQFF TGCGCCAGCAGCAGGGACAGACACAATGAGCAGTTCTTC
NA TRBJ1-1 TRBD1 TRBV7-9 CASSVDRGPEAFF TGTGCCAGCAGCGTGGACAGGGGGCCTGAAGCTTTCTTT
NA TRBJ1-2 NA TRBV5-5 CASRGQDYYGYTF TGTGCCAGCAGAGGTCAGGATTACTATGGCTACACCTTC
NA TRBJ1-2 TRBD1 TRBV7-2 CASSLRDSLSINYGYTF TGTGCCAGCAGCCTACGGGACAGCCTCTCGATTAACTATGGCTACACCTTC
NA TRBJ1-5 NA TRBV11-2 CASSGGRNQPQHF TGTGCCAGCAGTGGGGGGAGGAATCAGCCCCAGCATTTT
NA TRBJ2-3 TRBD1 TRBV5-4 CASSLNPGQSTDTQYF TGTGCCAGCAGCTTAAACCCGGGACAGAGCACAGATACGCAGTATTTT
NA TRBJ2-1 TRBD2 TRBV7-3 CASSPLSGRPSPYNEQFF TGTGCCAGCAGCCCCCTTAGCGGGAGGCCGTCACCCTACAATGAGCAGTTCTTC
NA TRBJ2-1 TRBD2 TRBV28 CASTSGTSGNNEQFF TGTGCCAGCACCTCCGGGACTAGCGGAAACAATGAGCAGTTCTTC
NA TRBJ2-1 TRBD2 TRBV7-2 CASSLAGTSGNEQFF TGTGCCAGCAGCTTAGCGGGGACTAGCGGTAATGAGCAGTTCTTC
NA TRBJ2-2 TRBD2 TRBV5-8 CASSWAGTSGSRANTGELFF TGTGCCAGCAGCTGGGCCGGGACTAGCGGGAGTAGGGCGAACACCGGGGAGCTGTTTTTT
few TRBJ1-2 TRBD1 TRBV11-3 CASSLYASSVGTEDYGYTF TGTGCCAGCAGCTTGTATGCCTCGAGCGTGGGGACAGAAGATTATGGCTACACCTTC
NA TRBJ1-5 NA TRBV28 CASSFPPLNQPQHF TGTGCCAGCAGTTTTCCCCCCCTGAATCAGCCCCAGCATTTT
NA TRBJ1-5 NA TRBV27 CASSFVQSNQPQHF TGTGCCAGCAGTTTCGTGCAGAGCAATCAGCCCCAGCATTTT
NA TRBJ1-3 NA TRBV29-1 CSVGQISGNTIYF TGCAGCGTTGGACAGATTTCTGGAAACACCATATATTTT
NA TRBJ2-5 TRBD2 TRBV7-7 CASSPGLAGKTETQYF TGTGCTAGCAGCCCCGGACTAGCGGGAAAGACAGAGACCCAGTACTTC
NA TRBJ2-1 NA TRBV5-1 CASSLGNTAYNEQFF TGCGCCAGCAGCTTGGGGAATACAGCTTACAATGAGCAGTTCTTC
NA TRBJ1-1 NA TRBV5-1 CASSTGPGAPEAFF TGCGCCAGCAGCACTGGACCAGGGGCCCCTGAAGCTTTCTTT
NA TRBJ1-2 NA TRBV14 CASSRDLGGYGYTF TGTGCCAGCAGCCGAGATTTGGGGGGCTATGGCTACACCTTC
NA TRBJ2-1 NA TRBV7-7 CASSAQTSNYNEQFF TGTGCTAGCAGTGCCCAGACTTCCAACTACAATGAGCAGTTCTTC
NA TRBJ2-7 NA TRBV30 CAWSGGSEQYF TGTGCCTGGAGTGGAGGGAGCGAGCAGTACTTC
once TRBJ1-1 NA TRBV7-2 CASSFLRGGDTEAFF TGTGCCAGCAGCTTCCTTCGGGGAGGGGACACTGAAGCTTTCTTT
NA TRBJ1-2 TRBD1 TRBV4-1 CASSPRTGDYGYTF TGCGCCAGCAGCCCTCGGACAGGGGATTATGGCTACACCTTC
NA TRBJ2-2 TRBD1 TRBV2 CASSERQGGVGELFF TGTGCCAGCAGTGAAAGACAGGGGGGGGTCGGGGAGCTGTTTTTT
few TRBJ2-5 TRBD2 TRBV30 CAWSDLAGGVYQETQYF TGTGCCTGGAGTGACCTAGCGGGGGGGGTTTACCAAGAGACCCAGTACTTC
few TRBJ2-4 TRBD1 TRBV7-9 CASSSLDRGTNIQYF TGTGCCAGCAGCTCATTGGACAGGGGGACAAACATTCAGTACTTC
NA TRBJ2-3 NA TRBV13 CASSPGLPGTQYF TGTGCCAGCAGCCCGGGACTTCCCGGAACGCAGTATTTT
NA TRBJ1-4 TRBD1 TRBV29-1 CSVDGTGGGKLFF TGCAGCGTTGATGGGACAGGGGGGGGAAAACTGTTTTTT
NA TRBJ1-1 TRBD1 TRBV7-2 CASSRTGTSNTEAFF TGTGCCAGCAGCCGGACAGGGACGTCGAACACTGAAGCTTTCTTT
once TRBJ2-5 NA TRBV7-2 CASSSLAQETQYF TGTGCCAGCAGCTCACTAGCCCAAGAGACCCAGTACTTC
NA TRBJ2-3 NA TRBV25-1 CASSVLRDTDTQYF TGTGCCAGCAGTGTCTTAAGAGACACAGATACGCAGTATTTT
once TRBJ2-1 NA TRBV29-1 CSVEDAPGLGYNEQFF TGCAGCGTTGAGGATGCTCCAGGGTTGGGCTACAATGAGCAGTTCTTC
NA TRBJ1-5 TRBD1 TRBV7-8 CASSAFVIGQGSFNQPQHF TGTGCCAGCAGCGCCTTTGTCATTGGACAGGGTTCTTTCAATCAGCCCCAGCATTTT
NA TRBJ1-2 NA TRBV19 CASSREDGNYGYTF TGTGCCAGTAGTCGGGAGGACGGGAACTATGGCTACACCTTC
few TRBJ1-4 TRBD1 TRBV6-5 CASSSRTGVKLFF TGTGCCAGCAGTTCCCGGACAGGGGTGAAACTGTTTTTT
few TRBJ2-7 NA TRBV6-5 CASKTQGPYEQYF TGTGCCAGCAAGACGCAGGGCCCCTACGAGCAGTACTTC
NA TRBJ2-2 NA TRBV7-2 CASSLYAGNTGELFF TGTGCCAGCAGCTTATATGCAGGGAACACCGGGGAGCTGTTTTTT
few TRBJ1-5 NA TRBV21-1 CASSKEGQGGFEHQPQHF TGTGCCAGCAGCAAGGAGGGACAGGGGGGCTTCGAACATCAGCCCCAGCATTTT
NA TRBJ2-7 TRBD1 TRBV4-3 CASSPGTGRTYEQYF TGCGCCAGCAGCCCCGGGACAGGGAGGACCTACGAGCAGTACTTC
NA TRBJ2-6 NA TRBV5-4 CASSLDRVAGANVLTF TGTGCCAGCAGCTTGGATCGGGTAGCTGGGGCCAACGTCCTGACTTTC
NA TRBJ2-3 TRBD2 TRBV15 CATRQGPGLVTDTQYF TGTGCCACCAGACAGGGTCCGGGACTAGTAACAGATACGCAGTATTTT
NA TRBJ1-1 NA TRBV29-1 CSVPDPGDTEAFF TGCAGCGTTCCTGATCCGGGGGACACTGAAGCTTTCTTT
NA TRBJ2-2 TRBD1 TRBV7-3 CASRSGGGTGELLF TGTGCCAGCAGGTCAGGGGGTGGCACCGGGGAGCTGCTTTTT
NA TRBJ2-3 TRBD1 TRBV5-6 CASSLDFRTGGNTDTQYF TGTGCCAGCAGCTTGGACTTCCGGACAGGGGGAAACACAGATACGCAGTATTTT
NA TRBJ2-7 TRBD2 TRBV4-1 CASSQDPGGTYEQYF TGCGCCAGCAGCCAAGATCCCGGGGGGACTTACGAGCAGTACTTC